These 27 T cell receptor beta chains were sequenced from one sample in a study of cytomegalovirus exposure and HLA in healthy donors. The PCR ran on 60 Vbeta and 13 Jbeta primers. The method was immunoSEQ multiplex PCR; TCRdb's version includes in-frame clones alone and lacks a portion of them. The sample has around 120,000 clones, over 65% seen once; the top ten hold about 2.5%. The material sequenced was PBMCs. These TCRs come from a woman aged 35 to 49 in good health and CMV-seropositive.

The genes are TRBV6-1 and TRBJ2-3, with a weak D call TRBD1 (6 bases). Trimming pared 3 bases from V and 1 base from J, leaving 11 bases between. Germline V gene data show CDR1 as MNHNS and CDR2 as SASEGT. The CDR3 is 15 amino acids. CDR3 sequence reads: CASSDRQGRTDTQYF. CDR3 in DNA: TGTGCCAGCAGTGATAGGCAGGGGCGCACAGATACGCAGTATTTT.

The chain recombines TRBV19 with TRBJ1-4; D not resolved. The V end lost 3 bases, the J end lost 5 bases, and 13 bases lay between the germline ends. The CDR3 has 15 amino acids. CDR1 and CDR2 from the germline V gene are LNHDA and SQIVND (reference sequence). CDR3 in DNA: TGTGCCAGTAGTATTACCGGAGGTCGAAATGAAAAACTGTTTTTT. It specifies CASSITGGRNEKLFF.

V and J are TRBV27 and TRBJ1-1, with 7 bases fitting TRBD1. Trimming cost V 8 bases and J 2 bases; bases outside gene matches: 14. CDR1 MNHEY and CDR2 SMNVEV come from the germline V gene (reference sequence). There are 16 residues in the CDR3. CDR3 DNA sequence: TGTGCCAGCCACCACCTCGGGTCAGGGGGAAACACTGAAGCTTTCTTT. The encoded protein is CASHHLGSGGNTEAFF.

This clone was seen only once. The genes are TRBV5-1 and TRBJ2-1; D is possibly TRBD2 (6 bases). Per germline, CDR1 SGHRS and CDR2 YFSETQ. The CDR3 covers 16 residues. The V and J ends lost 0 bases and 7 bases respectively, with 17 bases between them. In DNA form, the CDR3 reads TGCGCCAGCAGCTTGGCCTTAGGAGCGGGCCGGAATGAGCAGTTCTTC. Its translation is CASSLALGAGRNEQFF.

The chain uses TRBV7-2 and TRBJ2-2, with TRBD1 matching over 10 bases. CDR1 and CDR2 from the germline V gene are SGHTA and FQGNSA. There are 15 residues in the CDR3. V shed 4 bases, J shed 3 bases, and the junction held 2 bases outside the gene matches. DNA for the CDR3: TGTGCCAGCAGCTATGGACAGGGGGACACCGGGGAGCTGTTTTTT. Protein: CASSYGQGDTGELFF.

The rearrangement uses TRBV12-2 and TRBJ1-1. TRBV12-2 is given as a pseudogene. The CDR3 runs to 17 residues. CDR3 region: CASRPGGGSPKNTEAFF. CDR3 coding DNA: TGTGCAAGTCGCCCCGGGGGGGGCAGCCCGAAGAACACTGAAGCTTTCTTT.

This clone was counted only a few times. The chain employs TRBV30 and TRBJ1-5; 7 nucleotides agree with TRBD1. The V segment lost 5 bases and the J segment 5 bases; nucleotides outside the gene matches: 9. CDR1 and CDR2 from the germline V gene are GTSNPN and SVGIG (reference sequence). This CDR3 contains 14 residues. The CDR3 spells CAWDEGAGDQPQHF. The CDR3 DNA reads TGTGCCTGGGACGAGGGGGCAGGGGATCAGCCCCAGCATTTT.

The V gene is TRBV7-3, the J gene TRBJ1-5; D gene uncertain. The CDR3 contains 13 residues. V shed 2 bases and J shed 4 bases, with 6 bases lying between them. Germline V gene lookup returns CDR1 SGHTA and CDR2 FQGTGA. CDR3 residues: CASSLGPNQPQHF. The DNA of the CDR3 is TGTGCCAGCAGCTTAGGGCCTAATCAGCCCCAGCATTTT.

CDR3 sequence reads: CASSLGWGDQPQHF. The DNA of the CDR3 is TGTGCCAGCAGCTTAGGGTGGGGAGATCAGCCCCAGCATTTT. V is TRBV7-9 and J is TRBJ1-5, with D unresolved. The CDR3 runs 14 residues. Trimming removed 1 base from V and 5 bases from J, with 9 bases in between. Germline loops: CDR1 SEHNR, CDR2 FQNEAQ (reference sequence).

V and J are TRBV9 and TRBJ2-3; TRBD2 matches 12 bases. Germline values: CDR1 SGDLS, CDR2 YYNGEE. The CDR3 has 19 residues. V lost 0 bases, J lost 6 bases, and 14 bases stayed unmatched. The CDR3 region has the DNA TGTGCCAGCAGCGTAGCGGGAGGACTAGCGGGGACCCCTTCGGATACGCAGTATTTT. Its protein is CASSVAGGLAGTPSDTQYF.

CDR3 sequence: CASPAARSDSGANVLTF. In nucleotides, the CDR3 is TGTGCCAGCCCGGCCGCGCGGAGTGACTCTGGGGCCAACGTCCTGACTTTC. This rearrangement joins TRBV18 to TRBJ2-6; unclear D gene. The CDR3 covers 17 residues. V was clipped by 8 bases and J by 0 bases, with 17 bases between them. From germline, CDR1 is KGHSH and CDR2 LQKENI.

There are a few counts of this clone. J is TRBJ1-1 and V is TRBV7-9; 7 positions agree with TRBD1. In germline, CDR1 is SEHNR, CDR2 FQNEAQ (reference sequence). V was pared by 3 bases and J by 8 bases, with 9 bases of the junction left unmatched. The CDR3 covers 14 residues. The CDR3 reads CASSFGQVRPEAFF. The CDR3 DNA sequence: TGTGCCAGCAGCTTTGGACAGGTGAGGCCAGAAGCTTTCTTT.

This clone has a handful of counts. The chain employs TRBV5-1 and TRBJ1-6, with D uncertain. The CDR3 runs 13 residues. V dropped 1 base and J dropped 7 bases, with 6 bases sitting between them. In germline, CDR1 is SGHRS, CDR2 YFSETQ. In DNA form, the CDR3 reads TGCGCCAGCAGCTTGTATGAGAATTCACCCCTCCACTTT. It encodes CASSLYENSPLHF.

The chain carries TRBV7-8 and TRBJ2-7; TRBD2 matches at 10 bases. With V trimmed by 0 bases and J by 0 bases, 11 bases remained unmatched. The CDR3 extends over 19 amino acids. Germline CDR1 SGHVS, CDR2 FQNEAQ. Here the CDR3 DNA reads TGTGCCAGCAGCTTAGCGCTGTCAGCGGGGGGGCTGAGCTCCTACGAGCAGTACTTC. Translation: CASSLALSAGGLSSYEQYF. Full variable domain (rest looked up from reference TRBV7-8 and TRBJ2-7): GAGVSQSPRYKVAKRGQDVALRCDPISGHVSLFWYQQALGQGPEFLTYFQNEAQLDKSGLPSDRFFAERPEGSVSTLKIQRTQQEDSAVYLCASSLALSAGGLSSYEQYFGPGTRLTVT.

Here the CDR3 DNA reads TGTGCCAGCAGACCGACTAGCGGGGGAGGGTATGAGCAGTTCTTC. The encoded protein is CASRPTSGGGYEQFF. The V call is TRBV6-6, the J call TRBJ2-1, with 12 bases aligning to TRBD2. Looked up from germline, CDR1 is MNHNY and CDR2 is SVGAGI (reference sequence). This CDR3 is built from 15 residues. V trimming: 6 bases; J trimming: 8 bases; junction bases outside the gene matches: 8.

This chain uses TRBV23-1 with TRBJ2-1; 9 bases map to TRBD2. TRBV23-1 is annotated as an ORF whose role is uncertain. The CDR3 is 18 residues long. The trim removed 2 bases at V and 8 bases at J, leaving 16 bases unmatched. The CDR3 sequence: CASSQPNPLAGGTDEQFF. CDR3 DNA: TGCGCCAGCAGTCAACCAAACCCCCTTGCGGGAGGGACGGATGAGCAGTTCTTC.

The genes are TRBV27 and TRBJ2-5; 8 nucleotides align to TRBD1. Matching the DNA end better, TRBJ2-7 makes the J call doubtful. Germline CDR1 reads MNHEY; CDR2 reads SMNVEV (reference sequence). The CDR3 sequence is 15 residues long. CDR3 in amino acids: CASSLGQATYYEQYF. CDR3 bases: TGTGCCAGCAGTTTGGGACAGGCCACGTACTACGAGCAGTACTTC.

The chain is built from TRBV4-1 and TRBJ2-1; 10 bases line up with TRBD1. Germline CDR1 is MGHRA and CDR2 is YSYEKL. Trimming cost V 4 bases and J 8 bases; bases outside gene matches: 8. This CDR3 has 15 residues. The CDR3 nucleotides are TGCGCCAGCAGCCGGGGACAGGGGATGGTGGATGAGCAGTTCTTC. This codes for CASSRGQGMVDEQFF.

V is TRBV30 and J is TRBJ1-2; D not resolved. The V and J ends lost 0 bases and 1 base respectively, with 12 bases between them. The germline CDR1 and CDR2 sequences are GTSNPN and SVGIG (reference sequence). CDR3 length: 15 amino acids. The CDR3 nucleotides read TGTGCCTGGAGTGTACAGTTAAGCAGTAACTATGGCTACACCTTC. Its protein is CAWSVQLSSNYGYTF.

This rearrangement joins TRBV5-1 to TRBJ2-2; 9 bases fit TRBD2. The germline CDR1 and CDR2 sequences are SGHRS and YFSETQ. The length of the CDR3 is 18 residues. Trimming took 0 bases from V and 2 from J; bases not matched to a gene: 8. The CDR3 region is CASSLVYRTSANTGELFF. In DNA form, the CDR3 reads TGCGCCAGCAGCTTGGTGTATCGGACTAGCGCTAACACCGGGGAGCTGTTTTTT.

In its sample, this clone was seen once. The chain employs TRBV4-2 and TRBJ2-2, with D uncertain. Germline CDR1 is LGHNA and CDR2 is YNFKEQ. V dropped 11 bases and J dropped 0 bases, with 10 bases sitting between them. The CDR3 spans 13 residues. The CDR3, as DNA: TGTGCCTTTAGAGGTACGAACACCGGGGAGCTGTTTTTT. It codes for CAFRGTNTGELFF.

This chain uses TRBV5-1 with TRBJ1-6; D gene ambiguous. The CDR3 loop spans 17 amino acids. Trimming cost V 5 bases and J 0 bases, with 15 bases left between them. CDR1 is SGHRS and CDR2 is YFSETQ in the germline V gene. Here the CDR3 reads CASRWNGSSSYNSPLHF. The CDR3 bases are TGCGCCAGCAGATGGAACGGGTCAAGCTCCTATAATTCACCCCTCCACTTT.

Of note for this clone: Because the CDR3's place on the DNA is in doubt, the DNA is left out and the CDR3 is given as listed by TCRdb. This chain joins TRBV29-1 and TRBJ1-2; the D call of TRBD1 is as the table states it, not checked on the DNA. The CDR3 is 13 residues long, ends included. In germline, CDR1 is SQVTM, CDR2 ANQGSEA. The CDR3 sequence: CSVAGGIGDGYSF.

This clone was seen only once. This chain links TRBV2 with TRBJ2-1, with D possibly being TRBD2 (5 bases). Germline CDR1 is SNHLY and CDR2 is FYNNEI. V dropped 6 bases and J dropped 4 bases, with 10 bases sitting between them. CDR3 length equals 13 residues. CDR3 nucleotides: TGTGCCAGCAGCACCGAGGGATACAATGAGCAGTTCTTC. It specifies CASSTEGYNEQFF.

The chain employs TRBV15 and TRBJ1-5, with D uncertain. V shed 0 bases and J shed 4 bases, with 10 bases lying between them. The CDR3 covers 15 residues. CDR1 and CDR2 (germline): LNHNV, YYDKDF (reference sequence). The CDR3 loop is CATSREPAANQPQHF. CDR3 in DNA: TGTGCCACCAGCAGAGAACCGGCAGCGAATCAGCCCCAGCATTTT. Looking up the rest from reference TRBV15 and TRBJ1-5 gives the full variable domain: DAMVIQNPRYQVTQFGKPVTLSCSQTLNHNVMYWYQQKSSQAPKLLFHYYDKDFNNEADTPDNFQSRRPNTSFCFLDIRSPGLGDTAMYLCATSREPAANQPQHFGDGTRLSIL.

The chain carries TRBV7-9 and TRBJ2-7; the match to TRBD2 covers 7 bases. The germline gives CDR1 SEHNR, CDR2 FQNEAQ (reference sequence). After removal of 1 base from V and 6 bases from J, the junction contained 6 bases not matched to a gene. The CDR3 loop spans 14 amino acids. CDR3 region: CASSLGSGSGEQYF. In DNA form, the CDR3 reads TGTGCCAGCAGCTTAGGTAGCGGGTCCGGCGAGCAGTACTTC. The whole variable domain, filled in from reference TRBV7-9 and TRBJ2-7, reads DTGVSQNPRHKITKRGQNVTFRCDPISEHNRLYWYRQTLGQGPEFLTYFQNEAQLEKSRLLSDRFSAERPKGSFSTLEIQRTEQGDSAMYLCASSLGSGSGEQYFGPGTRLTVT.

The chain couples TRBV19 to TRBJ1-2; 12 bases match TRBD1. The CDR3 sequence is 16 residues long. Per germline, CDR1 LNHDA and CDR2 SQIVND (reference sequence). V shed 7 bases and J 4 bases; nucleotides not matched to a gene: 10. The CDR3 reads CASTPSGTGGRYGYTF. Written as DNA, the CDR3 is TGTGCCAGTACCCCATCAGGGACAGGGGGCCGCTATGGCTACACCTTC.